Given below is one T cell receptor (beta chain) in context. Its antigen is not known. With 60 Vbeta and 13 Jbeta primers, the PCR was carried out. Data came from immunoSEQ multiplex PCR; TCRdb stores just in-frame clones and leaves some out. The sample has 100,000 to 150,000 clones, under 80% seen once; the top ten hold approximately 28%. Germline loops: CDR1 LNHDA, CDR2 SQIVND (reference sequence). The ends lost 9 bases at V and 5 bases at J; junction bases unmatched: 12. The CDR3 length is 14 residues. This sample stems from a study of cytomegalovirus exposure and HLA in healthy donors. Looking at the study overall: An early data release held tens of millions of unique TCRs from HLA-typed donors. Of the donors genotyped, several hundred in all, about 80% fell in the Caucasian-associated ancestry cluster.

The study, taken as a whole, reports: Earlier analysis yielded a pattern in which most TCR beta V segments were productive about 90% or about 30% of the time.

The receptor comes from a man aged 60 to 69 in good health and CMV-seropositive. The sample consisted of PBMCs. The chain combines TRBV19 with TRBJ2-7, with 8 positions matching TRBD2. The CDR3 nucleotides read TGTGCCAGCGGGACTAGGGATCTTGTGGACGAGCAGTACTTC. It translates to CASGTRDLVDEQYF.